This TCR beta chain is drawn from a study of graft-versus-host responses after intestinal transplantation. Across the study: Grafts were multivisceral, liver-intestinal, or isolated intestinal.

TCRdb's table, derived via immunoSEQ multiplex PCR, lists solely in-frame clones and lacks some. Of nearly 110,000 clones in the sample, about 87% were seen once. Germline V gene lookup returns CDR1 MGHRA and CDR2 YSYEKL. V lost 3 bases to trimming and J lost 3 bases; unmatched junction nucleotides: 4. The CDR3 consists of 15 residues. In regard to this clone: The antigen is unknown.

The chain links TRBV4-1 to TRBJ2-4; 8 nucleotides match TRBD1. This receptor was identified in a human donor who was the organ donor for an intestinal transplant. The sample was unstimulated CD4+ T cells sorted from spleen or lymph node cells, taken before transplant. The CDR3 DNA is TGCGCCAGCAGCCAGTCCGGGACAGGCAAAAACATTCAGTACTTC. Its protein is CASSQSGTGKNIQYF.